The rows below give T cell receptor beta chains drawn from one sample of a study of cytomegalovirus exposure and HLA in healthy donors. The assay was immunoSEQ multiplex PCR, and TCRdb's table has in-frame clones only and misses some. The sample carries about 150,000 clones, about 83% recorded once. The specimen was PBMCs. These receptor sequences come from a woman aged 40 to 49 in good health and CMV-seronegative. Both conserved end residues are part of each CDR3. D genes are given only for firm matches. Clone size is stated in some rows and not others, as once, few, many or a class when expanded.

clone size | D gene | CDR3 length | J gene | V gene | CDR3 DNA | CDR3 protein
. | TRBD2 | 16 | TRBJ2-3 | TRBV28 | TGTGCCAGCAGTTTATCTGGTAGCGGGGTGAAAGATACGCAGTATTTT | CASSLSGSGVKDTQYF
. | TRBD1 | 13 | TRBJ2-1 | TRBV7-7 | TGTGCTAGCAGCCCTGACAGGGGGAATGAGCAGTTCTTC | CASSPDRGNEQFF
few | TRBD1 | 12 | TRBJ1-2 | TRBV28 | TGTGCCAGCATAAGACAGGGGTCCGGGTACACCTTC | CASIRQGSGYTF
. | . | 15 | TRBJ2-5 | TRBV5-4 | TGTGCCAGCAGCTTCCAAACTGTGTACCAAGAGACCCAGTACTTC | CASSFQTVYQETQYF
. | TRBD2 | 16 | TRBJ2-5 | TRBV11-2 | TGTGCCAGCAGCTTATACGTAGCGGGGGGGCGTGAGACCCAGTACTTC | CASSLYVAGGRETQYF
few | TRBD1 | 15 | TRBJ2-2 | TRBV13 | TGTGCCAGCAGCCCCAGGACAGGGGGTACCGGGGAGCTGTTTTTT | CASSPRTGGTGELFF
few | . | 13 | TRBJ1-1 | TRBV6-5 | TGTGCCAGCAGTTACGGGAGGAACACTGAAGCTTTCTTT | CASSYGRNTEAFF
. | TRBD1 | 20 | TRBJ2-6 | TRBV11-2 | TGTGCCAGCAGCTTAGACTCCTCCGGGACAGGTTTTTCTGGGGCCAACGTCCTGACTTTC | CASSLDSSGTGFSGANVLTF
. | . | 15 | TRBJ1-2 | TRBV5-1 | TGCGCCAGCGGGATGACAGTGGAAGGTCTCTATGGCTACACCTTC | CASGMTVEGLYGYTF
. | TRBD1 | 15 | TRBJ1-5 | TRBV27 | TGTGCCAGCAGGAACGAGGGGGCCACAGCGTATCCCCAGCATTTT | CASRNEGATAYPQHF
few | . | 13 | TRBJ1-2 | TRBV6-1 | TGTGCCAGCAGCGACACCTTGGACATGAGCTACACCTTC | CASSDTLDMSYTF
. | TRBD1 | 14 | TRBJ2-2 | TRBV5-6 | TGTGCCAGCAGCTTGGTGACAGGGTCCGGGGAGCTGTTTTTT | CASSLVTGSGELFF
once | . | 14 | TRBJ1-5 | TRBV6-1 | TGTGCCAGCAGTGAAATCTGGAGTAATCAGCCCCAGCATTTT | CASSEIWSNQPQHF
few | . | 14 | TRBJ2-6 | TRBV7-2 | TGTGCCAGCAGCCCCACCAGGGGGGCCAACGTCCTGACTTTC | CASSPTRGANVLTF
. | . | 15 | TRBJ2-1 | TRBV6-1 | TGTGCCAGCAGCCGGGACTCCTACTCCTACAATGAGCAGTTCTTC | CASSRDSYSYNEQFF
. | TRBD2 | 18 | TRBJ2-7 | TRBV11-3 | TGTGCCAGCAGCTTCAAGCTAGCGGGAGGGCCCTCTATTCTTGAGCAGTACTTC | CASSFKLAGGPSILEQYF
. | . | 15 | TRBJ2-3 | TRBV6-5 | TGTGCCAGCAGGAGACGGACAGCTAGCACAGATACGCAGTATTTT | CASRRRTASTDTQYF
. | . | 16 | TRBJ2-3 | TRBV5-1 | TGCGCCAGCAGCTTGGCCTTGGTATCGGTCCCAGATACGCAGTATTTT | CASSLALVSVPDTQYF